Listed below are T cell receptor beta chains from one sample, sequenced in a study of T cells in Graves' hyperthyroidism and ophthalmopathy. TCRdb re-called the multiplex PCR reads through MiXCR, storing one row per CDR3 protein. There are a few hundred thousand distinct CDR3 sequences in the sample; 14% occur only once, and approximately 13% lies in the top ten. Sequences were obtained from blood. These receptors were collected from a woman aged 35 to 49 with Graves' hyperthyroidism. CDR3s include the opening cysteine and the closing phenylalanine or tryptophan. A D gene is named only where the DNA matches it firmly. Clone size is stated in some rows and not others, as once, few, many or a class when expanded.

cdr3_aa: CSALFWGSGISYNEQFF
cdr3_nt: TGCAGTGCTCTTTTCTGGGGTAGCGGGATCTCCTACAATGAGCAGTTCTTC
v_call: TRBV20-1
j_call: TRBJ2-1
clone_size: many
d_call: TRBD2

cdr3_aa: CASSFREGGYTEAFF
cdr3_nt: TGCGCCAGCAGTTTCAGGGAAGGGGGGTACACTGAAGCTTTCTTT
v_call: TRBV7-9
j_call: TRBJ1-1
clone_size: once
d_call: NA

cdr3_aa: CASSLTNSPTDTQYF
cdr3_nt: TGTGCCAGCAGTTTAACAAATAGTCCTACAGATACGCAGTATTTT
v_call: TRBV27
j_call: TRBJ2-3
clone_size: few
d_call: NA

cdr3_aa: CASSPQQGVNTEAFF
cdr3_nt: TGCGCCAGCAGCCCACAACAGGGGGTGAACACTGAAGCTTTCTTT
v_call: TRBV5-1
j_call: TRBJ1-1
clone_size: NA
d_call: TRBD1

cdr3_aa: CASSVGGANYGYTF
cdr3_nt: TGTGCCAGCAGCGTAGGAGGAGCTAACTATGGCTACACCTTC
v_call: TRBV9
j_call: TRBJ1-2
clone_size: NA
d_call: NA

cdr3_aa: CASSLAGQDYEQYF
cdr3_nt: TGTGCCAGCAGCCTAGCGGGCCAGGACTACGAGCAGTACTTC
v_call: TRBV3-1
j_call: TRBJ2-7
clone_size: many
d_call: TRBD2

cdr3_aa: CASSEGVQKQFF
cdr3_nt: TGTGCCAGCAGCGAGGGGGTACAAAAGCAGTTCTTC
v_call: TRBV12-3/TRBV12-4
j_call: TRBJ2-1
clone_size: NA
d_call: NA

cdr3_aa: CASSLKLRLAGADTGELFF
cdr3_nt: TGTGCCAGCAGCTTAAAACTGAGGCTAGCGGGAGCGGACACCGGGGAGCTGTTTTTT
v_call: TRBV11-3
j_call: TRBJ2-2
clone_size: many
d_call: TRBD2

cdr3_aa: CAWDRGSGELFF
cdr3_nt: TGTGCCTGGGACAGGGGCTCCGGGGAGCTGTTTTTT
v_call: TRBV30
j_call: TRBJ2-2
clone_size: many
d_call: TRBD1

cdr3_aa: CASSDVFGGEYEQYF
cdr3_nt: TGTGCCAGCAGTGATGTTTTTGGCGGAGAGTACGAGCAGTACTTC
v_call: TRBV6-1
j_call: TRBJ2-7
clone_size: many
d_call: NA

cdr3_aa: CSARDMISAGGVTEAFF
cdr3_nt: TGCAGTGCTAGAGATATGATTTCGGCAGGGGGCGTCACTGAAGCTTTCTTT
v_call: TRBV20-1
j_call: TRBJ1-1
clone_size: few
d_call: TRBD1

cdr3_aa: CASSLVTGGHEQYF
cdr3_nt: TGCGCCAGCAGTCTCGTGACAGGGGGTCACGAGCAGTACTTC
v_call: TRBV5-1
j_call: TRBJ2-7
clone_size: NA
d_call: TRBD1

cdr3_aa: CASSSGRDVGEKLFF
cdr3_nt: TGTGCCAGCAGTTCAGGTCGGGACGTGGGTGAAAAACTGTTTTTT
v_call: TRBV28
j_call: TRBJ1-4
clone_size: many
d_call: NA

cdr3_aa: CSAPLAGEFDEQYF
cdr3_nt: TGCAGTGCTCCTCTAGCGGGGGAGTTCGACGAGCAGTACTTC
v_call: TRBV20-1
j_call: TRBJ2-7
clone_size: many
d_call: TRBD2

cdr3_aa: CSASSGRGKGEQFF
cdr3_nt: TGCAGTGCGAGCAGCGGGAGAGGTAAAGGTGAGCAGTTCTTC
v_call: TRBV20-1
j_call: TRBJ2-1
clone_size: many
d_call: TRBD2

cdr3_aa: CASSLIRGDTQYF
cdr3_nt: TGTGCCAGCAGCTTAATCAGGGGGGATACGCAGTATTTT
v_call: TRBV7-9
j_call: TRBJ2-3
clone_size: NA
d_call: TRBD1

cdr3_aa: CSAPPSGTGSSYEQYF
cdr3_nt: TGCAGTGCTCCCCCATCCGGGACAGGTTCCTCCTACGAGCAGTACTTC
v_call: TRBV20-1
j_call: TRBJ2-7
clone_size: few
d_call: TRBD1

cdr3_aa: CASSGGTLQETQYF
cdr3_nt: TGTGCCAGCAGCGGGGGGACCCTTCAAGAGACCCAGTACTTC
v_call: TRBV28
j_call: TRBJ2-5
clone_size: many
d_call: TRBD2

cdr3_aa: CASSSPGAHEKLFF
cdr3_nt: TGTGCCAGCAGCTCCCCAGGGGCGCACGAAAAACTGTTTTTT
v_call: TRBV27
j_call: TRBJ1-4
clone_size: many
d_call: NA

cdr3_aa: CASSLNVGGPEQYF
cdr3_nt: TGTGCCAGCAGCTTAAATGTTGGGGGGCCCGAGCAGTACTTC
v_call: TRBV7-2
j_call: TRBJ2-7
clone_size: many
d_call: NA

cdr3_aa: CASSQVGAGPDTQYF
cdr3_nt: TGTGCCAGCAGCCAAGTGGGGGCCGGGCCAGATACGCAGTATTTT
v_call: TRBV7-2
j_call: TRBJ2-3
clone_size: many
d_call: NA

cdr3_aa: CASDDRDGQPQHF
cdr3_nt: TGTGCCAGCGACGACAGGGATGGACAGCCCCAGCATTTT
v_call: TRBV19
j_call: TRBJ1-5
clone_size: NA
d_call: TRBD1

cdr3_aa: CASSLKTGQLMNYGYTF
cdr3_nt: TGTGCCAGCAGCCTCAAAACGGGACAGCTTATGAACTATGGCTACACCTTC
v_call: TRBV11-2
j_call: TRBJ1-2
clone_size: few
d_call: TRBD1

cdr3_aa: CASSFGQPGGGQPQHF
cdr3_nt: TGTGCCAGCAGTTTTGGGCAACCAGGGGGCGGACAGCCCCAGCATTTT
v_call: TRBV28
j_call: TRBJ1-5
clone_size: NA
d_call: TRBD1

cdr3_aa: CASSRTAGAYEQYF
cdr3_nt: TGTGCCAGCAGTCGGACAGCGGGAGCCTACGAGCAGTACTTC
v_call: TRBV3-1
j_call: TRBJ2-7
clone_size: many
d_call: TRBD2

cdr3_aa: CASSLVGLAAGDTQYF
cdr3_nt: TGTGCCAGCAGCTTAGTGGGGCTAGCGGCCGGAGATACGCAGTATTTT
v_call: TRBV7-3
j_call: TRBJ2-3
clone_size: many
d_call: TRBD2

cdr3_aa: CASSSDWSSTDTQYF
cdr3_nt: TGTGCCAGCAGTTCCGACTGGAGCAGCACAGATACGCAGTATTTT
v_call: TRBV27
j_call: TRBJ2-3
clone_size: many
d_call: NA

cdr3_aa: CSARVPGSYEQYF
cdr3_nt: TGCAGTGCTAGAGTCCCAGGCTCCTACGAGCAGTACTTC
v_call: TRBV20-1
j_call: TRBJ2-7
clone_size: few
d_call: NA

cdr3_aa: CASRDLAGGKTDTQYF
cdr3_nt: TGTGCCAGCAGGGATCTAGCGGGAGGGAAGACAGATACGCAGTATTTT
v_call: TRBV6-1
j_call: TRBJ2-3
clone_size: few
d_call: TRBD2

cdr3_aa: CASSMQGSSYEQYF
cdr3_nt: TGTGCCAGCAGCATGCAGGGTAGTTCCTACGAGCAGTACTTC
v_call: TRBV7-2
j_call: TRBJ2-7
clone_size: many
d_call: NA

cdr3_aa: CATSSGTVPYEQYF
cdr3_nt: TGTGCCACCAGTTCCGGGACAGTTCCCTACGAGCAGTACTTC
v_call: TRBV24-1
j_call: TRBJ2-7
clone_size: many
d_call: TRBD1

cdr3_aa: CASSERNEAFF
cdr3_nt: TGTGCCAGCAGCGAAAGGAACGAAGCTTTCTTT
v_call: TRBV3-1
j_call: TRBJ1-1
clone_size: many
d_call: NA

cdr3_aa: CASSLSPWGTGVTGVRSYEQYF
cdr3_nt: TGTGCCAGCAGTTTGTCCCCCTGGGGGACAGGGGTTACGGGAGTGAGGTCCTACGAGCAGTACTTC
v_call: TRBV12-3/TRBV12-4
j_call: TRBJ2-7
clone_size: few
d_call: TRBD1

cdr3_aa: CSASLRVTGEGYTF
cdr3_nt: TGCAGTGCTAGCCTTCGGGTGACAGGGGAGGGCTACACCTTC
v_call: TRBV20-1
j_call: TRBJ1-2
clone_size: many
d_call: TRBD1

cdr3_aa: CASSLQGWGNEQFF
cdr3_nt: TGTGCCAGCAGTTTACAGGGATGGGGCAATGAGCAGTTCTTC
v_call: TRBV12-3/TRBV12-4
j_call: TRBJ2-1
clone_size: many
d_call: NA

cdr3_aa: CSASAGTSGNNEQFF
cdr3_nt: TGCAGTGCTAGCGCCGGGACTAGTGGCAACAATGAGCAGTTCTTC
v_call: TRBV20-1
j_call: TRBJ2-1
clone_size: few
d_call: TRBD2

cdr3_aa: CASPPAGYGMNTEAFF
cdr3_nt: TGTGCCAGCCCACCAGCCGGGTACGGCATGAACACTGAAGCTTTCTTT
v_call: TRBV18
j_call: TRBJ1-1
clone_size: NA
d_call: NA

cdr3_aa: CASSLSTGGRSPLHF
cdr3_nt: TGTGCCAGCAGTTTATCGACAGGGGGCAGGTCACCCCTCCACTTT
v_call: TRBV28
j_call: TRBJ1-6
clone_size: few
d_call: TRBD1

cdr3_aa: CSVDTGQGSYNEQFF
cdr3_nt: TGCAGCGTTGATACCGGACAGGGGAGCTACAATGAGCAGTTCTTC
v_call: TRBV29-1
j_call: TRBJ2-1
clone_size: many
d_call: TRBD1

cdr3_aa: CAGSPGSQETQYF
cdr3_nt: TGTGCCGGCTCACCAGGCTCCCAAGAGACCCAGTACTTC
v_call: TRBV18
j_call: TRBJ2-5
clone_size: few
d_call: NA

cdr3_aa: CASSYSGSSNEQFF
cdr3_nt: TGCGCCAGCTCCTATAGCGGGAGTTCGAATGAGCAGTTCTTC
v_call: TRBV4-1
j_call: TRBJ2-1
clone_size: few
d_call: TRBD2

cdr3_aa: CSARRVGTPYNEQFF
cdr3_nt: TGCAGTGCCCGGAGAGTCGGGACCCCATACAATGAGCAGTTCTTC
v_call: TRBV20-1
j_call: TRBJ2-1
clone_size: many
d_call: NA

cdr3_aa: CASSVEGLGQETQHF
cdr3_nt: TGTGCCAGCAGCGTAGAGGGGCTAGGACAAGAGACCCAGCACTTC
v_call: TRBV9
j_call: TRBJ2-5
clone_size: once
d_call: NA

cdr3_aa: CASSQQGGEGQYF
cdr3_nt: TGTGCCAGCAGCCAGCAAGGGGGAGAGGGGCAGTACTTC
v_call: TRBV3-1
j_call: TRBJ2-7
clone_size: NA
d_call: NA

cdr3_aa: CSARGPYEKLFF
cdr3_nt: TGCAGTGCTAGAGGGCCGTATGAAAAACTGTTTTTT
v_call: TRBV20-1
j_call: TRBJ1-4
clone_size: many
d_call: NA

cdr3_aa: CASTDPGSTVEQYF
cdr3_nt: TGTGCCAGCACCGACCCGGGGTCAACCGTCGAGCAGTACTTC
v_call: TRBV28
j_call: TRBJ2-7
clone_size: many
d_call: NA

cdr3_aa: CSVEETKGDTQYF
cdr3_nt: TGCAGCGTTGAAGAGACGAAGGGAGATACGCAGTATTTT
v_call: TRBV29-1
j_call: TRBJ2-3
clone_size: NA
d_call: NA

cdr3_aa: CASSQPGQGGKNIQYF
cdr3_nt: TGTGCCAGTAGTCAACCGGGACAGGGGGGGAAAAACATTCAGTACTTC
v_call: TRBV19
j_call: TRBJ2-4
clone_size: NA
d_call: TRBD1

cdr3_aa: CATGGTGELFF
cdr3_nt: TGTGCCACCGGGGGGACCGGGGAGCTGTTTTTT
v_call: TRBV24-1
j_call: TRBJ2-2
clone_size: NA
d_call: NA